Below are 28 T cell receptor beta chains sequenced from a single sample in a study of response to subunit inactivated influenza vaccine. MiXCR, applied by TCRdb to the RT-PCR reads, yields one record per CDR3 protein. This sample has more than 550,000 distinct CDR3 sequences, with about 12% found just once. This specimen consisted of PBMCs from blood, obtained on the day of vaccination. The receptors here all came from a man aged 45-65 years who received an inactivated influenza vaccine.

The V call is TRBV5-4, the J call TRBJ2-3; the match to TRBD2 covers 11 bases. This CDR3 has 16 amino acids. Trimming at V came to 4 bases and at J to 0 bases, leaving 4 bases not matched to a gene. Germline values: CDR1 SGHNT, CDR2 YYREEE (reference sequence). The CDR3 protein is CASSGLAGGSTDTQYF. The CDR3 DNA is TGTGCCAGCAGCGGGTTAGCGGGGGGGAGCACAGATACGCAGTATTTT.

This clonotype has at least ten counts. The chain couples TRBV12-3 or TRBV12-4 to TRBJ1-2; D is possibly TRBD1 (6 bases). This CDR3 is built from 13 residues. V lost 5 bases to trimming and J lost 4 bases, with 11 bases between them. The CDR3 coding sequence is TGTGCCAGCAGTGAGGACAGACTCTATGGCTACACCTTC. Protein: CASSEDRLYGYTF.

This clonotype was detected a few times. The chain carries TRBV15 and TRBJ2-3; 14 nucleotides line up with TRBD2. Germline V gene sequence: CDR1 LNHNV, CDR2 YYDKDF (reference sequence). Unmatched junction bases numbered 5, after V lost 5 bases and J lost 7 bases. CDR3 size: 15 residues. The CDR3 sequence is CATSWTSGRIHTQYF. The CDR3 DNA is TGTGCCACCAGCTGGACTAGCGGGAGGATACATACGCAGTATTTT.

The J gene is TRBJ2-5, the V gene TRBV5-1; 10 positions match TRBD2. J lost 5 bases, V lost 3 bases, and 7 bases had no gene match. The CDR3 length is 15 residues. Germline CDR1 SGHRS, CDR2 YFSETQ. The DNA for the CDR3 is TGCGCCAGCAGCTCTCTAGCGGGGGCCGGGGAGACCCAGTACTTC. Protein product: CASSSLAGAGETQYF.

The chain employs TRBV10-3 and TRBJ1-6, with 10 bases fitting TRBD1. Per the germline V gene, CDR1 is ENHRY and CDR2 is SYGVKD. Germline trimming cut 0 bases from V and 10 bases from J; bases unmatched to any gene: 6. This CDR3 has 16 amino acids. Here the CDR3 reads CAISESTGGIGSPLHF. The CDR3 region has the DNA TGTGCCATCAGTGAGTCGACAGGGGGCATTGGCTCACCCCTCCACTTT.

This chain uses TRBV7-6 with TRBJ2-1, with unresolved D. The CDR3 extends over 16 amino acids. Between the trimmed V and J ends, which lost 5 bases and 0 bases, there was a span of 14 bases. CDR1 SGHVS and CDR2 FNYEAQ come from the germline V gene. This chain's CDR3 is CASSTLGFSSYNEQFF. The CDR3 bases are TGTGCCAGCAGCACCCTGGGGTTCAGCTCCTACAATGAGCAGTTCTTC.

The J gene is TRBJ2-1, the V gene TRBV24-1; TRBD2 matches at 10 bases. This CDR3 has 16 amino acids. Trimming at V came to 5 bases and at J to 0 bases, leaving 3 bases not matched to a gene. The germline CDR1 and CDR2 sequences are KGHDR and SFDVKD. In DNA form, the CDR3 reads TGTGCCACCAGTGCTCTAGCGGGAGCCTCCTACAATGAGCAGTTCTTC. Translating it yields CATSALAGASYNEQFF.

This clonotype appeared a few times. The rearrangement joins TRBV18 to TRBJ2-5, with 12 positions matching TRBD2. The V and J ends lost 0 bases and 1 base, in that order; junction bases with no gene match: 3. The CDR3 covers 17 residues. Germline assignment: CDR1 KGHSH and CDR2 LQKENI. The chain's CDR3 is CASSPPGLAGLQETQYF. The CDR3 DNA reads as TGTGCCAGCTCACCACCCGGACTAGCGGGGCTCCAAGAGACCCAGTACTTC.

This clonotype was detected a few times. The chain recombines TRBV7-2 with TRBJ2-1; TRBD2 matches at 13 bases. The CDR3 runs 16 residues. Germline values: CDR1 SGHTA, CDR2 FQGNSA. The junction had 12 bases not matched to a gene; V was cut back by 4 bases and J by 12 bases. CDR3 DNA sequence: TGTGCCAGCAGCTCCCGGGGGGTACTAGCGGGGGGGCGGCAGTTCTTC. This gives the protein CASSSRGVLAGGRQFF.

The chain carries TRBV20-1 and TRBJ2-1, with 11 positions matching TRBD2. This CDR3 has 17 residues. J gave up 3 bases and V 2 bases, and 9 bases lay outside the gene matches. Germline lookup yields CDR1 DFQATT and CDR2 SNEGSKA (reference sequence). The CDR3: CSARQLTSGGHYNEQFF. CDR3 DNA sequence: TGCAGTGCTAGACAACTTACTAGCGGGGGTCACTACAATGAGCAGTTCTTC.

This clonotype was picked up a small number of times. The CDR3 region has the DNA TGTGCCAGCAGCTCCAGGACAGGGATCGGAAACACCATATATTTT. This encodes CASSSRTGIGNTIYF. The chain couples TRBV7-9 to TRBJ1-3; 8 bases line up with TRBD1. In germline, CDR1 is SEHNR, CDR2 FQNEAQ (reference sequence). With V trimmed by 4 bases and J by 4 bases, 6 bases remained unmatched. This CDR3 is built from 15 residues.

The chain uses TRBV5-1 and TRBJ2-7; 7 bases align to TRBD2. The CDR3 is made up of 16 amino acids. Germline lookup yields CDR1 SGHRS and CDR2 YFSETQ. With 4 bases clipped from V and 0 bases from J, the junction kept 10 bases outside the gene matches. The CDR3 loop is CASSREIQRDSYEQYF. The CDR3 DNA is TGCGCCAGCAGCCGAGAGATACAGCGGGACTCCTACGAGCAGTACTTC.

This clonotype has ten or more counts. The chain couples TRBV6-1 to TRBJ2-1; 7 bases line up with TRBD1. Germline V CDR1 and CDR2: MNHNS, SASEGT. Germline trimming cut 7 bases from V and 2 bases from J; bases unmatched to any gene: 8. The CDR3 sequence is 15 residues long. The CDR3 DNA is TGTGCCAGCATGAACAGGGGATTCACCTACAATGAGCAGTTCTTC. Translation gives CASMNRGFTYNEQFF.

The chain is built from TRBV4-3 and TRBJ2-1; 8 bases map to TRBD2. Germline V gene sequence: CDR1 LGHNA, CDR2 YSLEER. This CDR3 has 14 amino acids. With 6 bases clipped from V and 8 bases from J, the junction kept 9 bases outside the gene matches. The CDR3: CASSPGTSVYEQFF. In nucleotides, the CDR3 is TGCGCCAGCAGTCCCGGGACTAGTGTATATGAGCAGTTCTTC.

The rearrangement links TRBV4-1 to TRBJ1-2; a weak D match, TRBD1 (5 bases). Trimming left V 2 bases short and J 2 bases short, with 30 bases between. Germline V gives CDR1 MGHRA, CDR2 YSYEKL. The CDR3 is made up of 21 amino acids. CDR3 sequence: CASSQNLDAGQRRSSNYGYTF. CDR3 coding DNA: TGCGCCAGCAGCCAAAACCTTGATGCTGGACAACGCCGCTCATCCAACTATGGCTACACCTTC.

The genes are TRBV3-1 and TRBJ2-2; D is unresolved. Per the germline V gene, CDR1 is LGHDT and CDR2 is YNNKEL (reference sequence). Trimming took 4 bases from V and 3 from J, leaving 12 bases between them. This CDR3 has 15 amino acids. CDR3 DNA: TGTGCCAGCAGCCGGTCGGCGGCGGACACCGGGGAGCTGTTTTTT. It codes for CASSRSAADTGELFF.

The CDR3 nucleotides read TGTGCCAGCAGGACAGGGGTGGGCTATGGCTACACCTTC. Translated, it gives CASRTGVGYGYTF. The chain couples TRBV12-3 or TRBV12-4 to TRBJ1-2, with TRBD1 matching over 8 bases. The trim removed 6 bases at V and 4 bases at J, leaving 4 bases unmatched. The CDR3 contains 13 residues.

The chain links TRBV12-3 or TRBV12-4 to TRBJ2-7; D remains ambiguous. This CDR3 has 15 residues. The germline V and J ends were trimmed by 3 bases and 0 bases, with 12 bases remaining between them. The CDR3 loop reads CASSFEIVSSYEQYF. In nucleotides, the CDR3 is TGTGCCAGCAGTTTTGAAATTGTAAGCTCCTACGAGCAGTACTTC.

The chain joins TRBV29-1 to TRBJ1-1; D is unresolved. Germline V CDR1 and CDR2: SQVTM, ANQGSEA. V was pared by 4 bases and J by 10 bases, with 13 bases between. The CDR3 covers 11 residues. The CDR3 sequence is CSVARYGGAFF. CDR3 in DNA: TGCAGCGTTGCTCGATATGGAGGAGCTTTCTTT.

This clonotype was picked up a small number of times. The V call is TRBV7-3, the J call TRBJ2-1, with D unresolved. The CDR3 has 13 amino acids. Looked up from germline, CDR1 is SGHTA and CDR2 is FQGTGA. V gave up 1 base and J gave up 5 bases, with 6 bases separating them. CDR3 DNA sequence: TGTGCCAGCAGCTTAAAACAAGACAATGAGCAGTTCTTC. Amino acids: CASSLKQDNEQFF.

This clonotype was seen at least ten times. The J gene is TRBJ2-3, the V gene TRBV6-2 or TRBV6-3; no clear D gene. CDR1 and CDR2 from the germline V gene are MNHEY and SVGEGT. Trimming cost V 6 bases and J 2 bases, with 3 bases left between them. The CDR3 extends over 11 amino acids. The CDR3 nucleotides are TGTGCCAGCAGCCACACAGATACGCAGTATTTT. Protein: CASSHTDTQYF.

The genes are TRBV7-9 and TRBJ2-7, with D perhaps TRBD2 (6 bases). The CDR3 has 15 amino acids. Between the trimmed V and J ends, which lost 5 bases and 6 bases, there was a span of 20 bases. CDR1 is SEHNR, CDR2 FQNEAQ, per germline (reference sequence). CDR3 sequence reads: CASSHWGDGGSEQYF. In DNA form, the CDR3 reads TGTGCCAGCAGCCATTGGGGAGACGGGGGATCCGAGCAGTACTTC.

About this clonotype: A single base separates this from a much larger clone, so it may be a read error. The chain recombines TRBV5-1 with TRBJ2-1; 13 bases align to TRBD2. The CDR3 is made up of 15 amino acids. Germline CDR1 SGHRS, CDR2 YFSETQ. The CDR3 region is CTSSSGLAGKNEQFF. For the CDR3, the DNA is TGCACCAGCAGCTCGGGACTAGCGGGAAAGAATGAGCAGTTCTTC.

The chain employs TRBV4-2 and TRBJ2-2; D possibly uses TRBD1 or TRBD2 (5 bases each). There are 15 residues in the CDR3. V was trimmed by 5 bases and J by 5 bases, leaving 15 bases between them. The germline V gene has CDR1 LGHNA and CDR2 YNFKEQ. The CDR3 region is CASSIRRGGTGELFF. Here the CDR3 DNA reads TGTGCCAGCAGCATTCGAAGGGGCGGGACCGGGGAGCTGTTTTTT.

The chain uses TRBV25-1 and TRBJ2-7; no clear D. The CDR3 is 13 residues long. V lost 4 bases and J lost 2, with 9 bases in between. The germline gives CDR1 MGHDK, CDR2 SYGVNS. The CDR3 DNA reads as TGTGCCAGCAGTGTCGCAGGCGCCTACGAGCAGTACTTC. Translation gives CASSVAGAYEQYF.

The chain employs TRBV7-9 and TRBJ1-2; the D is unclear. The ends were cut back, 1 base at V and 2 bases at J, with 14 bases in the middle. The germline V gene has CDR1 SEHNR and CDR2 FQNEAQ (reference sequence). CDR3 length: 16 residues. DNA for the CDR3: TGTGCCAGCAGCTTAGTCTGGGTACAATTGAACTATGGCTACACCTTC. It translates to CASSLVWVQLNYGYTF.

V is TRBV20-1 and J is TRBJ2-3, with TRBD1 matching 8 bases. The germline gives CDR1 DFQATT, CDR2 SNEGSKA (reference sequence). CDR3 length: 15 residues. J lost 5 bases, V lost 4 bases, and 11 bases had no gene match. CDR3 region: CSANEPGGGLDTQYF. CDR3 sequence (DNA): TGCAGTGCTAACGAACCAGGGGGCGGTTTAGATACGCAGTATTTT.

The chain uses TRBV5-6 and TRBJ2-3; D might be TRBD1 (7 bases). Between the trimmed V and J ends, which lost 4 bases and 1 base, there was a span of 16 bases. This CDR3 region has 16 residues. Germline-derived CDR1 and CDR2 are SGHDT and YYEEEE. The CDR3 nucleotides read TGTGCCAGCAGCCCAGGACAGGACTATCGCACAGATACGCAGTATTTT. Its protein is CASSPGQDYRTDTQYF.